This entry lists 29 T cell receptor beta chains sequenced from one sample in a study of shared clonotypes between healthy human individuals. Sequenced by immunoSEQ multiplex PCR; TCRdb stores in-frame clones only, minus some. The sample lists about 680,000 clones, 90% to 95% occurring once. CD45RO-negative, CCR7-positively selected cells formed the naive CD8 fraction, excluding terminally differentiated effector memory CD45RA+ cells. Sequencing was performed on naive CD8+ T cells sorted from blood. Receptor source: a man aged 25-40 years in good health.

CDR3 sequence reads: CASSTADRKSYNEQFF. The CDR3 DNA is TGTGCCAGCTCAACGGCTGATAGAAAATCCTACAATGAGCAGTTCTTC. The rearrangement joins TRBV27 to TRBJ2-1, with D unresolved. The CDR3 has 16 residues. CDR1 and CDR2 from the germline V gene are MNHEY and SMNVEV (reference sequence). Trimming stripped 8 bases from V and 1 base from J, with 18 bases between.

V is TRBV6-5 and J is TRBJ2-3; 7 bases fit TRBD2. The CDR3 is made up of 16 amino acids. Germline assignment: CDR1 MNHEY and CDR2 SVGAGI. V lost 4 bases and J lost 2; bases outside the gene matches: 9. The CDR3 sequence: CASSFLGGGNTDTQYF. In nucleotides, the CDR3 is TGTGCCAGCAGTTTCCTGGGGGGGGGAAACACAGATACGCAGTATTTT.

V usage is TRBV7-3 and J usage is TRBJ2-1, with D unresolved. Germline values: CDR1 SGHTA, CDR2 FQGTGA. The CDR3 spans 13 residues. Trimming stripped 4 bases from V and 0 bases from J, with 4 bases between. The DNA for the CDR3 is TGTGCCAGCAGCTCGAGCTCCTACAATGAGCAGTTCTTC. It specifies CASSSSSYNEQFF.

In nucleotides, the CDR3 is TGCGCCAGCAGTCCCGGGACAGGGGGCTATTACGAGCAGTACTTC. This sequence encodes CASSPGTGGYYEQYF. V usage is TRBV5-1 and J usage is TRBJ2-7; 12 nucleotides line up with TRBD1. The CDR3 has 15 residues. Germline loops: CDR1 SGHRS, CDR2 YFSETQ. V was clipped by 5 bases and J by 4 bases; unmatched bases: 7.

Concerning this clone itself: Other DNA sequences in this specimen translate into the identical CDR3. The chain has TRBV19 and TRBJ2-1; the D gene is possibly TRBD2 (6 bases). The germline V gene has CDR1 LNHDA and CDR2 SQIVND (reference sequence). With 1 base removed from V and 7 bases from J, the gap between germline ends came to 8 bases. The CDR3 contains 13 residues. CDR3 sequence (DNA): TGTGCCAGTAGTATAGGAGGGAGGAATGAGCAGTTCTTC. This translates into CASSIGGRNEQFF.

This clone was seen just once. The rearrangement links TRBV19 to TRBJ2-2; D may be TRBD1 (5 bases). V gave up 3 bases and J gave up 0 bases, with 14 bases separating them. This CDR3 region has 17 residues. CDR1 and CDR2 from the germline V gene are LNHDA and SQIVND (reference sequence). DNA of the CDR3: TGTGCCAGTAGTATTACTGTCGCGACAGCGAACACCGGGGAGCTGTTTTTT. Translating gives CASSITVATANTGELFF. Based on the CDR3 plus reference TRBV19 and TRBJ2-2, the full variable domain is DGGITQSPKYLFRKEGQNVTLSCEQNLNHDAMYWYRQDPGQGLRLIYYSQIVNDFQKGDIAEGYSVSREKKESFPLTVTSAQKNPTAFYLCASSITVATANTGELFFGEGSRLTVL.

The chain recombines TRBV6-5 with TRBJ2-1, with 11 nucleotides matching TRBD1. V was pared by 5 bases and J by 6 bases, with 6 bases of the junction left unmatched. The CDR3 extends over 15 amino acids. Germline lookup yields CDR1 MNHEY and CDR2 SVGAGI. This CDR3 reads CASSNGQGAGNEQFF. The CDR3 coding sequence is TGTGCCAGCAGTAACGGACAGGGGGCTGGCAATGAGCAGTTCTTC.

The CDR3 region is CASSPSHNEQFF. The CDR3 coding sequence is TGTGCCAGCAGCCCTTCCCACAATGAGCAGTTCTTC. The V gene is TRBV13, the J gene TRBJ2-1; D uncertain. CDR3 length: 12 amino acids. CDR1 is PRHDT and CDR2 is FYEKMQ in the germline V gene (reference sequence). With 5 bases removed from V and 5 bases from J, the gap between germline ends came to 7 bases.

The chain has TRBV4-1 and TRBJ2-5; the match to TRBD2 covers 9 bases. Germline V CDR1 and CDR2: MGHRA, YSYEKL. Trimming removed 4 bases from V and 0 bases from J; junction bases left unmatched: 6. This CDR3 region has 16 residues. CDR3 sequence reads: CASSLRLAENQETQYF. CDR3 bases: TGCGCCAGCAGCCTAAGACTAGCGGAAAACCAAGAGACCCAGTACTTC.

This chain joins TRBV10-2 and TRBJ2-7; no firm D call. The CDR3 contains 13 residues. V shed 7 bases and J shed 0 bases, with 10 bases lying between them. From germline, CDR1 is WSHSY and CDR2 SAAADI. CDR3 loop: CASTFSSSYEQYF. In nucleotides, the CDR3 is TGCGCCAGCACATTCTCAAGCTCCTACGAGCAGTACTTC.

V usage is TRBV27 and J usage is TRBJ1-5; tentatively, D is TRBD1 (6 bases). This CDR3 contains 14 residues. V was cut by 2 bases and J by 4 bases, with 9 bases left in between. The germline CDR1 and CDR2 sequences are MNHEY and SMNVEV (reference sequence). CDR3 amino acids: CASSLQGTNQPQHF. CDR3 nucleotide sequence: TGTGCCAGCAGTTTACAGGGGACGAATCAGCCCCAGCATTTT.

CDR3 amino acids: CASSSARSSYEQYF. The DNA for the CDR3 is TGTGCCAGCAGCTCAGCGAGGAGCTCCTACGAGCAGTACTTC. The rearrangement joins TRBV11-2 to TRBJ2-7; no firm D call. Germline V gene data show CDR1 as SGHAT and CDR2 as FQNNGV. The V end lost 4 bases, the J end lost 0 bases, and 10 bases lay between the germline ends. This CDR3 has 14 residues.

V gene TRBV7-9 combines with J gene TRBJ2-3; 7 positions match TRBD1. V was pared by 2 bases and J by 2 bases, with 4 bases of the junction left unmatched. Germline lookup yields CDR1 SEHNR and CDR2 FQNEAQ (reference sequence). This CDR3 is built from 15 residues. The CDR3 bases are TGTGCCAGCAGCTTAAGGGGACAGACCACAGATACGCAGTATTTT. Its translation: CASSLRGQTTDTQYF.

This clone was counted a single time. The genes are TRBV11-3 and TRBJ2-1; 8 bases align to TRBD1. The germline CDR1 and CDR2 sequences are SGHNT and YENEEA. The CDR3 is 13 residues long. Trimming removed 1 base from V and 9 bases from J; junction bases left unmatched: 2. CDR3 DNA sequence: TGTGCCAGCAGCTTAGGGACAGGGTCTGAGCAGTTCTTC. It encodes CASSLGTGSEQFF. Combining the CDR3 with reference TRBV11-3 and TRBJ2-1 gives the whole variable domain EAGVVQSPRYKIIEKKQPVAFWCNPISGHNTLYWYLQNLGQGPELLIRYENEEAVDDSQLPKDRFSAERLKGVDSTLKIQPAELGDSAVYLCASSLGTGSEQFFGPGTRLTVL.

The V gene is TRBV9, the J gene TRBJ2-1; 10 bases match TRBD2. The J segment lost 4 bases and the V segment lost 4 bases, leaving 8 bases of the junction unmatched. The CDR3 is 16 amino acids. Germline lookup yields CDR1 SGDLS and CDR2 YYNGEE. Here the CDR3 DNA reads TGTGCCAGCAGCTATCTGACTAGCGGGCTGTACAATGAGCAGTTCTTC. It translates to CASSYLTSGLYNEQFF.

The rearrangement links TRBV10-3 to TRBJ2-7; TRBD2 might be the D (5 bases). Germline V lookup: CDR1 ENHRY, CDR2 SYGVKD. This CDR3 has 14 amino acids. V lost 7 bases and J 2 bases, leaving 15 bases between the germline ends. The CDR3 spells CAITEGMAAYEQYF. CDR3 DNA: TGTGCCATCACCGAGGGAATGGCAGCCTACGAGCAGTACTTC.

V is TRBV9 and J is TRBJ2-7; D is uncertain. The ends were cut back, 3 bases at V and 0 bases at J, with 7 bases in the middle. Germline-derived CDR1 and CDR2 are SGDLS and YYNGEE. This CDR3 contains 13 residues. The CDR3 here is CASSDQSSYEQYF. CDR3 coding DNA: TGTGCCAGCAGCGATCAGAGCTCCTACGAGCAGTACTTC.

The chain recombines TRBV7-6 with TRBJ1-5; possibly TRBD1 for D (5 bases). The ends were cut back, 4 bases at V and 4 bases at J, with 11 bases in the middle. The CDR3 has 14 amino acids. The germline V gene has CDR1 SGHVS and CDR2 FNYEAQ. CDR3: CASSSGGANQPQHF. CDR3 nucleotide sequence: TGTGCCAGCAGCTCCGGAGGGGCTAATCAGCCCCAGCATTTT.

CDR3 in DNA: TGTGCCAGCAGCGGACAGGGGGCGGTCACCGGGGAGCTGTTTTTT. Its translation is CASSGQGAVTGELFF. The rearrangement links TRBV9 to TRBJ2-2; TRBD1 matches at 10 bases. Germline trimming cut 3 bases from V and 4 bases from J; bases unmatched to any gene: 3. CDR1 SGDLS and CDR2 YYNGEE come from the germline V gene. The CDR3 runs 15 residues.

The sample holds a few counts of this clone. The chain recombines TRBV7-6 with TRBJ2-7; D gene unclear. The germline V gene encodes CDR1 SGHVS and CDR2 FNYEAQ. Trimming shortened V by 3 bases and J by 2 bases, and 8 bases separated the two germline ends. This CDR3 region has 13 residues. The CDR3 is CASSFEGPYEQYF. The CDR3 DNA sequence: TGTGCCAGCAGCTTTGAAGGGCCCTACGAGCAGTACTTC.

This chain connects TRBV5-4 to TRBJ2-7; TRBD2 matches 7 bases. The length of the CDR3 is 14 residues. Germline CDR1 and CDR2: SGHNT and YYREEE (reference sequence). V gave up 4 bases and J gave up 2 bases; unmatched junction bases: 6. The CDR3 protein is CASSDSGNPYEQYF. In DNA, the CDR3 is TGTGCCAGCAGCGACAGCGGGAATCCCTACGAGCAGTACTTC.

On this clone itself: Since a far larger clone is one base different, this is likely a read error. The CDR3 is CASSQSYEQYF. The CDR3 DNA sequence: TGTGCCAGCAGCCAAAGCTACGAGCAGTACTTC. V and J are TRBV11-2 and TRBJ2-7; D is undetermined. V lost 5 bases and J lost 3, with 5 bases in between. The CDR3 runs 11 residues. Germline V gives CDR1 SGHAT, CDR2 FQNNGV. The full variable domain, in which reference TRBV11-2 and TRBJ2-7 provide the parts outside the CDR3, is EAGVAQSPRYKIIEKRQSVAFWCNPISGHATLYWYQQILGQGPKLLIQFQNNGVVDDSQLPKDRFSAERLKGVDSTLKIQPAKLEDSAVYLCASSQSYEQYFGPGTRLTVT.

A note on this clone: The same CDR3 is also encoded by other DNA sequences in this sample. The CDR3 sequence: CASSLGDYEQYF. The CDR3 DNA reads as TGTGCCAGCAGTTTGGGGGACTACGAGCAGTACTTC. The V and J genes are TRBV28 and TRBJ2-7; D is possibly TRBD1 or TRBD2 (5 bases each). V lost 3 bases, J lost 3 bases, and 6 bases lay in between. Germline CDR1 and CDR2: MDHEN and SYDVKM. The CDR3 has 12 amino acids.

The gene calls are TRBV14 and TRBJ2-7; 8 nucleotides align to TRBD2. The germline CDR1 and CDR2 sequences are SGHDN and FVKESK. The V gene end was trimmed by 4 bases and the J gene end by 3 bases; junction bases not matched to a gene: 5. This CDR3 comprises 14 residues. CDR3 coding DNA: TGTGCCAGCAGCCCATCTAGCGGGCGCTACGAGCAGTACTTC. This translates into CASSPSSGRYEQYF.

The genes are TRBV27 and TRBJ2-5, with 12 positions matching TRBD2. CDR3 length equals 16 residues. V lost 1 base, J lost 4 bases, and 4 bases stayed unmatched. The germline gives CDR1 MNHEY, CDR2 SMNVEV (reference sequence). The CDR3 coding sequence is TGTGCCAGCAGTTTATTAGGACTAGCGGGGATAGAGACCCAGTACTTC. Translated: CASSLLGLAGIETQYF.

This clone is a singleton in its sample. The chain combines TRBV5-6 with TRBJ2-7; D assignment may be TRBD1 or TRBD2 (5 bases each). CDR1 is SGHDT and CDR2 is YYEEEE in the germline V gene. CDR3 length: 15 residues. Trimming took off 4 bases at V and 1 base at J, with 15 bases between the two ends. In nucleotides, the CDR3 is TGTGCCAGCAGCCGGGGCGCAGACCAGTCCTACGAGCAGTACTTC. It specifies CASSRGADQSYEQYF.

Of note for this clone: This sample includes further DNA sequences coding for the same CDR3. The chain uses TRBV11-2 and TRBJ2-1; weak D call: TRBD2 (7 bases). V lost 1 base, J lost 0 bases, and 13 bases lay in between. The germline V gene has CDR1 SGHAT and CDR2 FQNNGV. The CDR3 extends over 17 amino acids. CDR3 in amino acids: CASSLGGGGSSYNEQFF. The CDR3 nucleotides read TGTGCCAGCAGCTTAGGGGGGGGCGGAAGCTCCTACAATGAGCAGTTCTTC.

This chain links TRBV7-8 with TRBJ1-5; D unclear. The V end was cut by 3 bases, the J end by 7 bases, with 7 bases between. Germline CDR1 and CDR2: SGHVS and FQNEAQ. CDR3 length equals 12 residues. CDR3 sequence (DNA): TGTGCCAGCAGCTTCACGACACAGCCCCAGCATTTT. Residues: CASSFTTQPQHF. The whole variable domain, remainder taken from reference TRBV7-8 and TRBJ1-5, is GAGVSQSPRYKVAKRGQDVALRCDPISGHVSLFWYQQALGQGPEFLTYFQNEAQLDKSGLPSDRFFAERPEGSVSTLKIQRTQQEDSAVYLCASSFTTQPQHFGDGTRLSIL.

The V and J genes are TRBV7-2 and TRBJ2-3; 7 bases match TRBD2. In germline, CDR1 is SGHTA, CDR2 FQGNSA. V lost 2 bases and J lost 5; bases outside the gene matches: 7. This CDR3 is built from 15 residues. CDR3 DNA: TGTGCCAGCAGCTTAAGTTTGCGGGAGATAGATACGCAGTATTTT. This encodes CASSLSLREIDTQYF. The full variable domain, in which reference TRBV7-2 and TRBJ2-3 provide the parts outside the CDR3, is GAGVSQSPSNKVTEKGKDVELRCDPISGHTALYWYRQSLGQGLEFLIYFQGNSAPDKSGLPSDRFSAERTGGSVSTLTIQRTQQEDSAVYLCASSLSLREIDTQYFGPGTRLTVL.